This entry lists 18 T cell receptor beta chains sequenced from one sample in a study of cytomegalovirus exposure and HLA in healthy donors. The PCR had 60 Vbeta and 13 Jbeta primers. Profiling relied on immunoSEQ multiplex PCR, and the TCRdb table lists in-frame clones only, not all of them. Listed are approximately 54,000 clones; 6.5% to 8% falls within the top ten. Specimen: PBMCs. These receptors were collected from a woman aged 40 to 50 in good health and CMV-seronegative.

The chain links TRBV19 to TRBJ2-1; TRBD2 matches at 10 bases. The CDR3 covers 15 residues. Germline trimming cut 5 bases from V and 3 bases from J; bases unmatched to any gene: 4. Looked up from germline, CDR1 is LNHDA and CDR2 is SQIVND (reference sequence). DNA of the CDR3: TGTGCCAGTAGTGCCTCTAGCGGGAGCTACAATGAGCAGTTCTTC. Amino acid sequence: CASSASSGSYNEQFF.

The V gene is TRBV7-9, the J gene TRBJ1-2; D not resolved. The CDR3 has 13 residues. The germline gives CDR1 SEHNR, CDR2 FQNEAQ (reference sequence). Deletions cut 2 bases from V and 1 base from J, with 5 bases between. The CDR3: CASSLIDNYGYTF. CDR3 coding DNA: TGTGCCAGCAGCTTAATAGATAACTATGGCTACACCTTC.

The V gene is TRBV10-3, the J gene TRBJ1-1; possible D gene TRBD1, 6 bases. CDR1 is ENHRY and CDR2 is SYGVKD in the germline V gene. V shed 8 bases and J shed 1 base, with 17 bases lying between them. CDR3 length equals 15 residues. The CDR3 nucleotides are TGTGCCATCCAGGACAGAACTTCTCAGAACACTGAAGCTTTCTTT. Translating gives CAIQDRTSQNTEAFF.

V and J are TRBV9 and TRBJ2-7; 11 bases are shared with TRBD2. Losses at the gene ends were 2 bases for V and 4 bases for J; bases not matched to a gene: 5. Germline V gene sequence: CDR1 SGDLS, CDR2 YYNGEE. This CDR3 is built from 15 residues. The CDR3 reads CASSVGSGGVYEQYF. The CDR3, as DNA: TGTGCCAGCAGCGTGGGTAGCGGGGGGGTGTACGAGCAGTACTTC.

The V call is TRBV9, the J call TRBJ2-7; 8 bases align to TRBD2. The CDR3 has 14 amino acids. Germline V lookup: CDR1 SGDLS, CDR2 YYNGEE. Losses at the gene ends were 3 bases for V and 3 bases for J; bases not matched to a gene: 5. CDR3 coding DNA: TGTGCCAGCAGCGCCGCCGGGGGGGGCTACGAGCAGTACTTC. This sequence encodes CASSAAGGGYEQYF.

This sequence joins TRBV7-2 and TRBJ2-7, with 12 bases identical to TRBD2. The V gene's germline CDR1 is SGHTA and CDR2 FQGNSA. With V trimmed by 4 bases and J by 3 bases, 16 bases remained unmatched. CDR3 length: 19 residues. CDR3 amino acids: CASSSYPHTSGGYYYEQYF. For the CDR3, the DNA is TGTGCCAGCAGCTCGTACCCCCACACTAGCGGGGGGTACTACTACGAGCAGTACTTC.

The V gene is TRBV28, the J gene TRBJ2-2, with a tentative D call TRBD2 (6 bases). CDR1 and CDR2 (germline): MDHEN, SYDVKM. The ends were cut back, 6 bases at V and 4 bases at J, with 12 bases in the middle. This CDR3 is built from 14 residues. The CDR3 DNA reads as TGTGCCAGCAGGCGGGGTTCCGGCACCGGGGAGCTGTTTTTT. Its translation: CASRRGSGTGELFF.

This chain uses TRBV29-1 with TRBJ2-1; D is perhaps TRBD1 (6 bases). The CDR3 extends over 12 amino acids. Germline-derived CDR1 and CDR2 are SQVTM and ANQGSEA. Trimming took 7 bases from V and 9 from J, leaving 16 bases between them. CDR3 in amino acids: CSGGVTGIEQFF. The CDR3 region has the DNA TGCAGCGGGGGAGTTACAGGGATTGAGCAGTTCTTC.

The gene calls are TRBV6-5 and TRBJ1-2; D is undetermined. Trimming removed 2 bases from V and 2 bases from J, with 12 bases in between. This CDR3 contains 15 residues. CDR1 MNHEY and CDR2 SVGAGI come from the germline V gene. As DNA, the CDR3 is TGTGCCAGCAGTTACGGTGGAGGAAAGAACTATGGCTACACCTTC. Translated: CASSYGGGKNYGYTF.

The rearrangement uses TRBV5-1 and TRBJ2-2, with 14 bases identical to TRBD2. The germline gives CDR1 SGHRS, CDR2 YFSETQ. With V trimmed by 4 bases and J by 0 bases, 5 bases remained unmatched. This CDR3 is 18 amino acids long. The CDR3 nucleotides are TGCGCCAGCAGCACCGGGACTAGCGGGGGCGCGAACACCGGGGAGCTGTTTTTT. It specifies CASSTGTSGGANTGELFF.

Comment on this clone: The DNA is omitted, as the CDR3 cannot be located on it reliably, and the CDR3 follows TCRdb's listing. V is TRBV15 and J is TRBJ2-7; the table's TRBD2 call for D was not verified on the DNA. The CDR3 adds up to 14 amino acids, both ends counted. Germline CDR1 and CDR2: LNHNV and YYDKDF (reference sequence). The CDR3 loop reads CATSILVGTYEQYF.

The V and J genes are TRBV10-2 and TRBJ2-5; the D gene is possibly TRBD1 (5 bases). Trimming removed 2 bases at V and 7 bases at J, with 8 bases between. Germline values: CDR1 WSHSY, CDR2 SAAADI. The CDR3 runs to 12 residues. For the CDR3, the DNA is TGCGCCAGCAGTGAGATACAGGCGACCCAGTACTTC. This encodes CASSEIQATQYF.

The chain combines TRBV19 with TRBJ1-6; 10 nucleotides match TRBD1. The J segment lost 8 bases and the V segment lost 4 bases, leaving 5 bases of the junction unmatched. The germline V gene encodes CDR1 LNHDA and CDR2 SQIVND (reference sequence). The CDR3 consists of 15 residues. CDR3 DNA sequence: TGTGCCAGTAGTACGGACAGGGGGAAAGATTCACCCCTCCACTTT. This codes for CASSTDRGKDSPLHF.

The CDR3 loop is CSVEEQGIGGYTF. For the CDR3, the DNA is TGCAGCGTTGAAGAACAGGGCATTGGTGGCTACACCTTC. V is TRBV29-1 and J is TRBJ1-2, with D perhaps matching TRBD1 (6 bases). V was trimmed by 0 bases and J by 7 bases, leaving 12 bases between them. The CDR3 is 13 amino acids. CDR1 and CDR2 (germline): SQVTM, ANQGSEA.

The CDR3 DNA sequence: TGTGCCAGCAGCCTCGACGGGACAGGGTACAATGAGCAGTTCTTC. It yields the protein CASSLDGTGYNEQFF. The chain has TRBV11-3 and TRBJ2-1, with 9 positions matching TRBD1. There are 15 residues in the CDR3. In germline, CDR1 is SGHNT, CDR2 YENEEA. J gave up 4 bases and V 5 bases, and 6 bases lay outside the gene matches.

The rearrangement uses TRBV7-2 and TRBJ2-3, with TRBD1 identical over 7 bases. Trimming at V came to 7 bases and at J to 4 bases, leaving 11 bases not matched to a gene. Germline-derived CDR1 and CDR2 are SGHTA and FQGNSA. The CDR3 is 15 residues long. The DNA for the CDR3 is TGTGCCAGCACCCCCCAAAAAGGGGGCGCAGATACGCAGTATTTT. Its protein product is CASTPQKGGADTQYF.

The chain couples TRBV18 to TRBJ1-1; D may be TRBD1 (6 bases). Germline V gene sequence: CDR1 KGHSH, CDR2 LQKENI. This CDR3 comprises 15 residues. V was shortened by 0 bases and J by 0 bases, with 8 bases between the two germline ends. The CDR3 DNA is TGTGCCAGCTCACCACCGGGACACATGAACACTGAAGCTTTCTTT. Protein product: CASSPPGHMNTEAFF.

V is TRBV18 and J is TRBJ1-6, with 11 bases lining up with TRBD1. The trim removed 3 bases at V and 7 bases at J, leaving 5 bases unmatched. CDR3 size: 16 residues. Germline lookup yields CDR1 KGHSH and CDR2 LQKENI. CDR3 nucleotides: TGTGCCAGCTCACCGACGAGGGACAGGGGGAATTCACCCCTCCACTTT. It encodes CASSPTRDRGNSPLHF.